This passage covers 7 T cell receptor beta chains from one sample sequenced in a study of blood T cell repertoires in COVID-19. Sequencing used immunoSEQ multiplex PCR; TCRdb keeps in-frame clones, though not all of them. Of approximately 35,000 clones listed, around nine tenths are singletons. Sequences were obtained from peripheral blood. These receptors were taken from a human donor in a cohort sampled during active COVID-19.

The chain has TRBV7-9 and TRBJ2-5; TRBD2 agrees at 9 bases. Trimming cost V 3 bases and J 4 bases; bases outside gene matches: 12. The CDR3 covers 17 residues. Germline V lookup: CDR1 SEHNR, CDR2 FQNEAQ (reference sequence). CDR3 sequence reads: CASSLGLSGRGGETQYF. The CDR3 nucleotides are TGTGCCAGCAGCTTGGGACTCTCCGGGCGGGGGGGAGAGACCCAGTACTTC. Together with reference TRBV7-9 and TRBJ2-5, the CDR3 gives the full variable domain: DTGVSQNPRHKITKRGQNVTFRCDPISEHNRLYWYRQTLGQGPEFLTYFQNEAQLEKSRLLSDRFSAERPKGSFSTLEIQRTEQGDSAMYLCASSLGLSGRGGETQYFGPGTRLLVL.

The chain combines TRBV7-2 with TRBJ2-5, with 11 bases fitting TRBD1. The V gene's germline CDR1 is SGHTA and CDR2 FQGNSA. Germline trimming cut 6 bases from V and 5 bases from J; bases unmatched to any gene: 5. This CDR3 region has 14 residues. Here the CDR3 DNA reads TGTGCCAGCAGTGGACAGGGGGCGCGGGAGACCCAGTACTTC. Translating gives CASSGQGARETQYF.

The chain has TRBV11-1 and TRBJ2-5; the match to TRBD1 covers 8 bases. This CDR3 has 16 amino acids. CDR1 and CDR2 (germline): SGHAT, FQDESV (reference sequence). V shed 5 bases, J shed 4 bases, and the junction held 12 bases outside the gene matches. CDR3 DNA: TGTGCCAGCAGCAGGGGCGATACAGGGGGGAGAGAGACCCAGTACTTC. Translation gives CASSRGDTGGRETQYF.

The chain employs TRBV5-1 and TRBJ2-3; no clear D gene. Germline CDR1 reads SGHRS; CDR2 reads YFSETQ. The CDR3 runs to 15 residues. Deletions cut 1 base from V and 2 bases from J, with 11 bases between. The DNA of the CDR3 is TGCGCCAGCAGCTTGTGGGCCACCAACACAGATACGCAGTATTTT. This translates into CASSLWATNTDTQYF.

The V call is TRBV7-8, the J call TRBJ2-1; 12 nucleotides match TRBD2. With 1 base clipped from V and 7 bases from J, the junction kept 5 bases outside the gene matches. Germline V gene data show CDR1 as SGHVS and CDR2 as FQNEAQ. The CDR3 consists of 16 residues. The CDR3 is CASSLVLAGGGNEQFF. The CDR3 region has the DNA TGTGCCAGCAGCTTAGTACTAGCGGGAGGTGGTAATGAGCAGTTCTTC.

This chain joins TRBV5-1 and TRBJ2-5; 8 positions agree with TRBD1. CDR1 is SGHRS and CDR2 is YFSETQ in the germline V gene. CDR3 length: 15 residues. Unmatched junction bases numbered 2, after V lost 0 bases and J lost 1 base. The CDR3, as DNA: TGCGCCAGCAGCTTGGGGCAGGGGGCCCAAGAGACCCAGTACTTC. As protein: CASSLGQGAQETQYF.

The CDR3 is CASSSAQNAYEQYF. The CDR3 DNA reads as TGTGCCAGCAGTTCCGCACAGAATGCCTACGAGCAGTACTTC. The chain is built from TRBV6-2 or TRBV6-3 and TRBJ2-7, with D uncertain. Germline CDR1 is MNHEY and CDR2 is SVGEGT. Deletions cut 4 bases from V and 2 bases from J, with 12 bases between. This CDR3 is 14 amino acids long.